The rows below give T cell receptor beta chains drawn from one sample of a study of human T cells and chemical hapten exposure. TCRdb passed the RACE reads through MiXCR, listing each CDR3 protein once. The sample holds roughly 180,000 distinct CDR3 sequences; roughly 15% are singletons and the top ten take 1.7%. Sequenced material: whole blood, taken in connection with sensitization to the hapten diphenylcyclopropenone (DPC). Receptors were obtained from a woman in her thirties with alopecia areata. Some clones in this sample may be carry-over from other donors' samples. Both conserved end residues are part of each CDR3. A D gene is named only where the DNA matches it firmly. Size tells how often a clone was seen (once, few, many) or the class of an expanded clone, and some rows leave it out.

j_call,v_call,clone_size,d_call,cdr3_nt,cdr3_aa
TRBJ2-7,TRBV5-1,.,TRBD1,TGCGCCAGCAGCATTGCCCCCGGGACAGGGGGCGAGCAGTACTTC,CASSIAPGTGGEQYF
TRBJ2-5,TRBV28,few,.,TGTGCCCCCCCAGGGCTGCAGGGGGGCGCGGAGACCCAGTACTTC,CAPPGLQGGAETQYF
TRBJ2-3,TRBV29-1,.,TRBD2,TGCAGCGTTGCCAGCGGGGGGAGCACAGATACGCAGTATTTT,CSVASGGSTDTQYF
TRBJ1-5,TRBV5-1,.,.,TGCGGCAAGCCCAGGGAAAACAATCAGCCCCAGCATTTT,CGKPRENNQPQHF
TRBJ2-5,TRBV30,many,.,TGTGCCTGGAGATATAAGGCATCGAGGGAGACCCAGTACTTC,CAWRYKASRETQYF
TRBJ2-2,TRBV29-1,few,.,TGCAGCGTTGGTGGGAAAAGTATGAGCACCGGGGAGCTGTTTTTT,CSVGGKSMSTGELFF
TRBJ2-7,TRBV20-1,few,TRBD2,TGCAGTGCTAGCTCTATGGGACTAGCGGGAGAGCAGTACTTC,CSASSMGLAGEQYF
TRBJ2-1,TRBV4-1,few,.,TGCGCCAGCAGCCAAGTTCAGGCAGGGTTGGGGTTCTACAATGAGCAGTTCTTC,CASSQVQAGLGFYNEQFF
TRBJ1-2,TRBV29-1,.,.,TGCAGCGTTCGAAATCTAGATAACTATGGCTACACCTTC,CSVRNLDNYGYTF
TRBJ1-5,TRBV27,few,.,TGTGCCAGCAGCACAACAGGGAAGCCCCAGCATTTT,CASSTTGKPQHF
TRBJ2-4,TRBV7-9,many,TRBD1,TGTGCCAGCAGGGGGACAGGTGCCGGCATTCAGTACTTC,CASRGTGAGIQYF
TRBJ1-5,TRBV29-1,.,.,TGCAGCGTCAAACAGGGCTTAGGTCAGCCCCAGCATTTT,CSVKQGLGQPQHF
TRBJ2-7,TRBV28,.,.,TGTGCCAGCAGTTTATTTGGGAACTACGAGCAGTACTTC,CASSLFGNYEQYF
TRBJ2-2,TRBV6-6,many,.,TGTGCCAGCAGTCCCACCACCGGGGAGCTGTTTTTT,CASSPTTGELFF
TRBJ2-1,TRBV15,.,TRBD2,TGTGCCACCAGCAGAGTTATTAGCGGGGACAATGAGCAGTTCTTC,CATSRVISGDNEQFF
TRBJ1-4,TRBV28,.,TRBD1,TGTGCCAGCAGTTCAACACCCCGTTGGACAGGTATTAATGAAAAACGGTTTTTT,CASSSTPRWTGINEKRFF
TRBJ2-7,TRBV6-6,few,TRBD1,TGTGCCAGCAGTTACAAGTCGACAGGGGCAGGGGAGCAGTACTTC,CASSYKSTGAGEQYF
TRBJ2-3,TRBV7-9,.,TRBD1,TGTGCCAGCAGCTTACCGGGACAGGACTCTAGCACAGATACGCAGTATTTT,CASSLPGQDSSTDTQYF
TRBJ2-1,TRBV5-5,.,TRBD1,TGTGCCAGCAGCTTGGGTCCAACAGGGGGCTCCTACAATGAGCAGTTCTTC,CASSLGPTGGSYNEQFF
TRBJ1-6,TRBV14,.,.,TGTGCCAGCAGCCACCGAACAGAGTCCGCTAGTTCACCCCTCCACTTT,CASSHRTESASSPLHF
TRBJ2-3,TRBV28,.,.,TGTGCCAGCAGTTTTCGAGATTCGCAGTATTTT,CASSFRDSQYF
TRBJ2-1,TRBV19,.,TRBD2,TGTGCCAGTAGTATAGCCCTAGGGACTAGCGGGAGGGCCAATGAGCAGTTCTTC,CASSIALGTSGRANEQFF
TRBJ2-7,TRBV7-9,.,.,TGTGCCAGCAGCTTAGCTGTGAACGAGCAGTACTTC,CASSLAVNEQYF
TRBJ1-1,TRBV20-1,.,.,TGCAGTGCTGGATCGAGTCAGGGGTTTCGCACTGAAGCTTTCTTT,CSAGSSQGFRTEAFF
TRBJ2-2,TRBV6-6,many,.,TGTGCCAGCAAGGAGGGGGCAGGGACCGGGGAGCTGTTTTTT,CASKEGAGTGELFF
TRBJ1-2,TRBV28,many,.,TGTGCCAGCAACGGGCCCCTCCGAAACTATGGCTACACCTTC,CASNGPLRNYGYTF
TRBJ1-1,TRBV7-8,once,.,TGTGCCAGCACCGGGATAGTGAACACTGAAGCTTTCTTT,CASTGIVNTEAFF
TRBJ1-2,TRBV30,many,TRBD1,TGTGCCTGGAGGGGACAGGGAGGAGATGGCTACACCTTC,CAWRGQGGDGYTF
TRBJ2-3,TRBV7-9,.,.,TGTGCCAGCAGCTTCGCAGGAGGCACAGATACGCAGTATTTT,CASSFAGGTDTQYF
TRBJ1-2,TRBV20-1,.,.,TGCAGTGCTAGAGAACCGGGACACAACTATGGCTACACCTTC,CSAREPGHNYGYTF
TRBJ1-1,TRBV5-1,.,.,TGCGCCAGCAGCCGAGACGGGGGAGGCGGCACTGAAGCTTTCTTT,CASSRDGGGGTEAFF
TRBJ2-7,TRBV7-2,.,.,TGTGCCAGCAGCTTAGGGTTGGGGGCGCAAGAGCAGTACTTC,CASSLGLGAQEQYF
TRBJ1-4,TRBV18,.,TRBD1,TGTGCCAGCTCACCGGGACAGGGAGATGAAAAACTGTTTTTT,CASSPGQGDEKLFF
TRBJ2-4,TRBV7-3,.,TRBD1,TGTGCCAGCAGCTTAGTGGGACAGGGAGCCAAAAACATTCAGTACTTC,CASSLVGQGAKNIQYF
TRBJ1-1,TRBV13,few,.,TGTGCCAGCAGGCCTATATCCAGCCAGGGGTACACTGAAGCTTTCTTT,CASRPISSQGYTEAFF
TRBJ2-2,TRBV7-6,.,TRBD2,TGTGCCAGCAGCTTAGGTGGGAGGGCCAGGACCGGGGAGCTGTTTTTT,CASSLGGRARTGELFF
TRBJ1-3,TRBV6-5,.,.,TGTGCCAGCAGTCCCAGGGCCTACAGGCTCGACTCTGGAAACACCATATATTTT,CASSPRAYRLDSGNTIYF
TRBJ2-7,TRBV29-1,few,.,TGCAGCGCCCGGCGCGGGACAGACGAGCAGTACTTC,CSARRGTDEQYF
TRBJ1-6,TRBV2,few,.,TGTGCCAGCAGTGCGGTGGGTTCACCCCTCCACTTT,CASSAVGSPLHF
TRBJ2-5,TRBV30,few,.,TGTGCCTGGAGTGTACGGGGGAGGAAAGAGACCCAGTACTTC,CAWSVRGRKETQYF
TRBJ1-6,TRBV20-1,few,.,TGCAGTGCTACCGTCGGGGGTGGCTATAATTCACCCCTCCACTTT,CSATVGGGYNSPLHF
TRBJ2-2,TRBV28,few,TRBD2,TGTGCCAGCAGCCTCGGCCGACTAGCGGGGCGGGACACCGGGGAGCTGTTTTTT,CASSLGRLAGRDTGELFF
TRBJ1-6,TRBV27,.,TRBD1,TGTGCCAGCAGTTTGTTGGGACAGGGGAGCTCCTATAATTCACCCCTCCACTTT,CASSLLGQGSSYNSPLHF
TRBJ2-7,TRBV3-1,few,.,TGTGCCAGCAGCCAACGCACCTACGAGCAGTACTTC,CASSQRTYEQYF
TRBJ1-5,TRBV18,.,.,TGTGCCAGCTCACCAACCGGGAGTAGCAATCAGCCCCAGCATTTT,CASSPTGSSNQPQHF
TRBJ1-3,TRBV7-2,many,.,TGTGCCAGCAGCTTAGATTCGGGAGGCTCTGGAAACACCATATATTTT,CASSLDSGGSGNTIYF
TRBJ2-1,TRBV2,few,.,TGTGCCAGCAGGGGTGATAGCACCACCGTTGAGCAGTTCTTC,CASRGDSTTVEQFF
TRBJ1-1,TRBV30,few,.,TGTGCCTCAACGGGACCCCGAGGCACTGAAGCTTTCTTT,CASTGPRGTEAFF
TRBJ2-7,TRBV28,.,.,TGTGCCAGCAGTTTCGGGGGCCCCCGATCTTACGAGCAGTACTTC,CASSFGGPRSYEQYF